These T cell receptor beta chains were read from a single sample in a study of cytomegalovirus exposure and HLA in healthy donors. Sequencing used immunoSEQ multiplex PCR; TCRdb keeps in-frame clones, though not all of them. This listing includes approximately 110,000 clones. The sequencing input was PBMCs. Receptor source: a man aged 50 to 59 in good health and CMV-seronegative. The CDR3 runs from the conserved cysteine through the conserved F or W. The order of the fields is V gene, CDR3 protein.

V: TRBV6-1
CDR3: CASSDLDRSSYGYTF

V: TRBV7-6
CDR3: CASSFNGGRDYTF

V: TRBV2
CDR3: CASSPQRYGYTF

V: TRBV18
CDR3: CASSPRVSRDEYGYTF

V: TRBV6-6
CDR3: CASSKKGQINQPQHF

V: TRBV11-3
CDR3: CASSRGSGDDTEAFF

V: TRBV7-6
CDR3: CASSLVQGIDTEAFF

V: TRBV6-6
CDR3: CASSYDRGQETQYF

V: TRBV20-1
CDR3: CSVGGTDTQYF

V: TRBV4-2
CDR3: CASSGGGTSNEQFF

V: TRBV2
CDR3: CASRVDTGNTEAFF

V: TRBV20-1
CDR3: CSARGSYEQYF

V: TRBV13
CDR3: CASSLVGTSLYF

V: TRBV6-1
CDR3: CASKQEGHYGYTF

V: TRBV19
CDR3: CASSTRGNTEAFF

V: TRBV6-1
CDR3: CASSGLPGKPYEQYF

V: TRBV11-2
CDR3: CASSKLAGGGTYEQYF

V: TRBV6-5
CDR3: CASSYTTEYEQYF

V: TRBV18
CDR3: CASSRGHEASYEQYF

V: TRBV19
CDR3: CASSHPTRKLDGYTF

V: TRBV18
CDR3: CASSPTETGATEAFF

V: TRBV7-2
CDR3: CASSPVARDYEQYF

V: TRBV2
CDR3: CASSGRSNTEAFF

V: TRBV5-4
CDR3: CASSFYDRGAGELFF

V: TRBV9
CDR3: CASSVGGQGLRGETQYF

V: TRBV6-1
CDR3: CASSEALGYEQYF

V: TRBV7-8
CDR3: CASSLRTSGNYNEQFF

V: TRBV5-1
CDR3: CASSPGQLQETQYF

V: TRBV4-2
CDR3: CASSQGAGVPYEQYF

V: TRBV19
CDR3: CASSRAGGTYNEQFF

V: TRBV7-8
CDR3: CASSPGTVNEKLFF

V: TRBV9
CDR3: CASSGGTGNNEKLFF

V: TRBV7-9
CDR3: CASSQSRGVEKLFF

V: TRBV15
CDR3: CATSKDRTHTYEQYF

V: TRBV5-5
CDR3: CASSLFQGPETQYF

V: TRBV11-2
CDR3: CASSFRDRAYEQYF

V: TRBV7-2
CDR3: CASSFSPDRVYEQYF

V: TRBV12-5
CDR3: CASGPGPGVDYGYTF

V: TRBV5-1
CDR3: CASSLTGGVNTEAFF

V: TRBV5-4
CDR3: CASSVGVGNTEAFF

V: TRBV19
CDR3: CASSSLLAGPGNEQFF

V: TRBV5-1
CDR3: CASSPWTDLNTGELFF

V: TRBV6-6
CDR3: CASSYWAENSNQPQHF

V: TRBV6-1
CDR3: CASSGKTGQNPNQPQHF

V: TRBV2
CDR3: CARGQGGSPLHF

V: TRBV9
CDR3: CASSVPGTSGYNEQFF